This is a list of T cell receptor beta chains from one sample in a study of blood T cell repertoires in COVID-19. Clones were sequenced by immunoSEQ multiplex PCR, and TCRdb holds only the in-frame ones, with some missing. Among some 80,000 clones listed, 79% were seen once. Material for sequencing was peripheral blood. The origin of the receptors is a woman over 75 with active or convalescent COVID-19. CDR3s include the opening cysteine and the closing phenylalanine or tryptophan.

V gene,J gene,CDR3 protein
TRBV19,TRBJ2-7,CASRDRGQHEQYF
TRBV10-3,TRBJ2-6,CAISEALSGANVLTF
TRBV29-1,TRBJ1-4,CSVVGRDSNEKLFF
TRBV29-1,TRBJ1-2,CSVQGARGYTF
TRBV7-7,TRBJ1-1,CASRAWGDTEAFF
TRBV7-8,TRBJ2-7,CASSFRLAAYEQYF
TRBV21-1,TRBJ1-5,CASSNYSRLGASGQVNSNQPQHF
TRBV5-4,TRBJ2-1,CASSLAPSGRAWYNEQFF
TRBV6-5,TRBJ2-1,CASSYSVAYRLNEQFF
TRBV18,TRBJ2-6,CASSPLAFSGANVLTF
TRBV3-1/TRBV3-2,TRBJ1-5,CASSQAGGQPQHF
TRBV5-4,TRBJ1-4,CASSLEQGANEKLFF
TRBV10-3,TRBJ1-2,CAISESGQGYYGYTF
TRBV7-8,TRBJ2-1,CASSQPYAPGQFF
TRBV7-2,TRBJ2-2,CASSSQGYTGELFF
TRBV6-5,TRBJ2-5,CASRASGVQETQYF
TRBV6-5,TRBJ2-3,CASSNPRQGTDTQYF
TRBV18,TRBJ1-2,CASYPGQTNYGYTF
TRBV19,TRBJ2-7,CASSTTGGVGSREQYF
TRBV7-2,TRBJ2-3,CASSLGQGAPDTQYF
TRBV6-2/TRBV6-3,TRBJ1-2,CASSPLTGPNFNYGYTF
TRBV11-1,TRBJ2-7,CASSLGNRGLSGEQYF
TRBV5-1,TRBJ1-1,CASSPGQPNTEAFF
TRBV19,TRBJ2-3,CASSTTITTDTQYF
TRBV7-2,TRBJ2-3,CASSGPSGGGYSTDTQYF
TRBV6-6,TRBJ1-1,CASSYSGISPEAFF
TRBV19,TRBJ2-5,CASSNPGQNQETQYF
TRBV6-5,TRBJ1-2,CASSYSLGRSGYGYTF
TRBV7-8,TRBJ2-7,CASSLGSNYEQYF
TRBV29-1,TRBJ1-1,CSGWRQGRLMNTEAFF
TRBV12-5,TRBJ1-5,CASGLVLWAGSNQPQHF
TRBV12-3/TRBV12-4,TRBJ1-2,CASTPDINYGYTF
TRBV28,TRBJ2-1,CASSLREGGNEQFF
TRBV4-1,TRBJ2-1,CASSHSTGDEQFF
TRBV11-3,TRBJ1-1,CASSLGETGQEAFF
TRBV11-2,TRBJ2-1,CASSLPGTTYNEQFF
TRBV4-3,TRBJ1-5,CASSQDRGYGNQPQHF
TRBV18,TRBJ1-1,CASSPFNGRTGTEAFF
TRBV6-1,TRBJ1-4,CASSDGTGEKLFF
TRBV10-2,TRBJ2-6,CASSEPSLAGGLGANVLTF
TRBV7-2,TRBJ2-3,CASSLAGRGAGADTQYF
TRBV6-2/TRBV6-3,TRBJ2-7,CASSYPRTGGAYEQYF